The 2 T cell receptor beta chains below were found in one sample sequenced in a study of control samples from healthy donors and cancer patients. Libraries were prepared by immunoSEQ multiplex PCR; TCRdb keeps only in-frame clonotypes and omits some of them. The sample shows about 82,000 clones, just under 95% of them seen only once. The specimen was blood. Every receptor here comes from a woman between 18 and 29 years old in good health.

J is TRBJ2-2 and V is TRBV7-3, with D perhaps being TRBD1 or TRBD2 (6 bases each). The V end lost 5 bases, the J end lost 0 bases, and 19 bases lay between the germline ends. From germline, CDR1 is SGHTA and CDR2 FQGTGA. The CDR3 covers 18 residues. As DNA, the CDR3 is TGTGCCAGCAGCAAACAGGGAGGTCGCGCTGCGAACACCGGGGAGCTGTTTTTT. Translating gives CASSKQGGRAANTGELFF. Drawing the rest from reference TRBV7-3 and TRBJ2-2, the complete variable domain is GAGVSQTPSNKVTEKGKYVELRCDPISGHTALYWYRQSLGQGPEFLIYFQGTGAADDSGLPNDRFFAVRPEGSVSTLKIQRTERGDSAVYLCASSKQGGRAANTGELFFGEGSRLTVL.

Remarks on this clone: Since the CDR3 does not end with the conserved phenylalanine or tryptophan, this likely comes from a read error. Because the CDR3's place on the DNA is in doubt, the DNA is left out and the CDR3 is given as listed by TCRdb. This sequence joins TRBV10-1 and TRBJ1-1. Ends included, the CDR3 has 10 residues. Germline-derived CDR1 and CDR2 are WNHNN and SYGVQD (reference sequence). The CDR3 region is CGGAGGPPKS.